The T cell receptor beta chain described here comes from a study of shared clonotypes between healthy human individuals. Germline loops: CDR1 LGHNA, CDR2 YSLEER. Trimming shortened V by 3 bases and J by 3 bases, and 9 bases separated the two germline ends. CDR3 size: 13 residues. Comments on this clone: Antigen unknown.

The study separated CD4+ cells into CD45RA+ naive and CD45RA-negative memory subsets. Study observations and caveats: What rarefaction showed was incomplete sorted-subset sequencing despite large depth. Naive subsets tended to show greater estimated richness than memory subsets.

Assay runs were performed at deep level. Assay used: immunoSEQ multiplex PCR; TCRdb lists only in-frame clones, some missing. Of about 1.5 million clones listed, 95% to 99% are singletons. The J gene is TRBJ2-7, the V gene TRBV4-3, with TRBD2 as a possible D gene (6 bases). The sequence was collected from a man younger than 45 in good health. Material for sequencing was naive CD4+ T cells sorted from blood. Noted subset: CD45RA+ positively selected. The CDR3 loop is CASSHRTNYEQYF. DNA of the CDR3: TGCGCCAGCAGCCACCGGACTAACTACGAGCAGTACTTC.